This TCR beta chain is from a study of cytomegalovirus exposure and HLA in healthy donors (dated 2017 in TCRdb). The study in broad terms: An earlier analysis of several hundred of the donors reported over 250 Gb of sequence data and some 110 million unique TCR beta sequences obtained from about 200 million T cells. An early release that covered about 640 HLA-typed donors contained approximately 300 gigabases of sequencing data and around 80 million unique TCR sequences. Of the 300 to 500 genotyped donors, 65% to 90% were placed in the genetic ancestry cluster associated with self-reported Caucasian donors. The study was designed to test whether signatures of past pathogen exposure could be identified by cataloging public T cell receptors. The study profiled the T cell repertoires of 500 to 800 subjects by immunosequencing and related them to cytomegalovirus serostatus. A separate validation cohort of about 110 different subjects was used in addition to the roughly 700-subject first cohort. The study combined high-throughput TCR immunosequencing, statistical association of individual TCRs with disease status, and machine learning to predict cytomegalovirus infection status. A later analysis re-examined previously published TCR beta repertoires from 500 to 700 donors and added high-resolution HLA genotyping to investigate patterns of TCR occurrence. Rather than drawing on any new phenotypic data, the later analysis identified candidate immune exposures from TCR beta sequences and the way those sequences occurred across donors. In an earlier analysis of a few hundred of the donors, high-throughput TCR beta sequencing was used to judge whether each TCR beta V gene segment behaved as functional or pseudogenic. Donor age, sex, ethnicity and CMV serostatus were collected together with the repertoire data. A later genetic analysis used genome-wide SNP genotypes for about 55% of the 666 donors, treating that subset as a discovery cohort. Every discovery cohort repertoire had been produced on one sequencing platform. HLA typing included class I and class II loci at four-digit resolution. The number of typed donors differed by locus: 629-630 for A, B, C, DRB1 and DQB1; 500 to 550 for DQA1; about 600 for DPA1; and about 450 for DPB1. Roughly 5 DR-DQ haplotypes were handled as single units for association and clustering because linkage in the cohort was strong. Among 398 genotyped donors of the cohort, an average of approximately 220,000 unique TCR beta nucleotide sequences was sequenced per donor, of which about 20% were non-productive.

What the authors observed across the whole study: When HLA alleles, especially DR and DQ, strongly co-occurred, TCR associations were difficult to assign to individual alleles. In a later analysis, 16,951 TCR beta sequences were associated with specific HLA alleles at a false discovery rate of 0.05. A later genetic analysis associated a missense DCLRE1C variant with V-gene and J-gene trimming of TCR beta chains, and an independent cohort replicated the association. In a later analysis, HLA-associated TCR beta chains showed more clonal expansion and lower generation probabilities than non-associated chains that were equally common. The authors suggested that the approach could potentially be generalized to other disease states and immunological phenotypes. Because counts were too low, approximately 15 rarely observed V segments, including chromosome 9 orphons, were excluded from the earlier analysis of roughly 580 of the donors. The classifier was reported to diagnose cytomegalovirus status with high specificity and sensitivity in both the original and validation cohorts. The sequencing pipeline was judged likely to have produced a cluster of highly shared sequence variants as a technical artifact. A later analysis found that TCR association rates varied across HLA loci, with DRB1 alleles showing the most associated TCRs and HLA-C alleles the fewest. A further reported finding was that TCR beta sequences accurately predicted the HLA-A and HLA-B alleles for most subjects in the first cohort. Correlated functional status among segregating V segments might reflect linkage disequilibrium, but an unknown experimental factor could not be ruled out. According to a later analysis, parvovirus B19, influenza, CMV and Epstein-Barr virus appeared linked to several top co-occurrence clusters. HLA typing was unavailable for some donors at each locus, so association tests used only the typed subset. Compared with the approximately 710-donor mean, donors in an Asian-associated ancestry cluster had fewer N-insertions in productive TCRs, according to a later genetic analysis. Across donors, most TCR sequences were observed very rarely, whereas some public TCRs were present in many individuals. Sequencing depth was assumed to be roughly uniform across donors in the presence/absence analyses, though that assumption may not hold. An earlier analysis of around 500 of the donors showed that most TCR beta V segments appeared in productive rearrangements either about 87% or about 30% of the time, which broadly matched IMGT annotations. The cohort was sequenced for TCR beta chains only, and without alpha or paired-chain data the features that could be detected were limited. The 87-base-pair reads could not distinguish some IMGT-functional V segments, including TRBV6-2 and TRBV6-3, so those segments were excluded. According to a later analysis, most CMV-associated TCR beta chains appeared to be HLA-restricted, and the HLA associations seemed to be driven largely by CMV exposure. The only immune exposure information available for the cohort was CMV serostatus. In vitro tests confirmed that three of the cytomegalovirus-associated TCR beta chains recognize cytomegalovirus antigens. In the study, 150 to 200 TCR beta chains were listed as associated with cytomegalovirus.

Library method: the immunoSEQ multiplex PCR assay. For the multiplex PCR, a mixture combining 60 forward primers for TCR Vbeta segments and 13 reverse primers for TCR Jbeta segments was used. The CDR3 region of rearranged TCR beta genes was amplified from genomic DNA with a multiplex PCR assay. The Illumina HiSeq System was used to sequence the amplified TCR beta libraries as 87-base-pair reads. On the authors' methods: A later analysis counted about 76 million unique TCR beta chains across the 650 to 800 repertoires, and approximately 11 million of these chains were shared by at least two donors. Raw reads were error-corrected and collapsed into unique sequences with a nearest-neighbor algorithm that merged closely related sequences to remove PCR and sequencing errors. V, D and J gene segments were assigned by aligning CDR3 sequences to IMGT reference sequences. For a sequence to be retained, a match of at least six nucleotides was required to both a V gene segment and a J gene segment. Rearrangements were classified as productive when the CDR3 lacked stop codons and remained in frame with V and J, and all other rearrangements were classified as non-productive. Following IMGT convention, CDR3 was defined as the stretch from the second conserved V-encoded cysteine up to the conserved J-encoded phenylalanine. In an earlier analysis of around 640 of the donors, sequences lacking an unambiguous match to a single V gene segment were excluded. In an earlier analysis of 587 of the donors, V segments were called functional above 56.7% productive rearrangements and were called segregating when the between-donor standard deviation exceeded 5%. A statistical classification framework was built to diagnose cytomegalovirus status from the catalog of TCR beta chain sequences. In a later analysis, TCR nucleotide sequences were compared against IMGT/GENE-DB human TR gene sequences so that V and J genes could be assigned. The TCRdist pipeline was used in a later analysis to assign CDR3 sequences and most-parsimonious VDJ recombination scenarios. In a later analysis, every TCR beta chain was defined by the combination of its CDR3 amino acid sequence and its V-gene family, and reads without a unique V-gene family were dropped. In a later analysis, 450 to 600 highly shared, low-generation-probability nucleotide sequences were removed to address suspected cross-contamination and a sequencing artifact. A later analysis calculated a clonal expansion index for each public chain from normalized within-repertoire ranks of inferred template counts. A later analysis computed generation probabilities with a VDJ recombination model fitted to out-of-frame rearrangements, and checked the results against IGoR. Hypergeometric tests were used in a later analysis to score TCR-TCR, TCR-HLA and TCR-CMV co-occurrence, with a repertoire-size bias correction applied to the TCR pairs. False discovery rates were estimated in a later analysis by permuting HLA or CMV assignments 20 times. In a later analysis, co-occurring TCRs were grouped using DBSCAN, and TCRdist sequence similarity was added for clustering within HLA-allele-positive subsets. Repertoires with fewer than 30,000 or more than 120,000 public chains were left out of co-occurrence clustering, as were about five repertoires with anomalous nucleotide sharing. Entries here come from immuneACCESS through TCRdb and include only in-frame sequences with V and J called. Some clones fail to appear in such tables; in the studies checked, an unresolved V gene covers under half of the shortfall, and the cause of the remainder is unknown. V and J calls plus clone size are reproduced from that table; the DNA served to infer D and trimming. This sample has some 110,000 clones in its table, and roughly 80% of those were observed once. Clones ranked in the top ten supply about 5% of the sample.

The cohort consisted of fewer than 700 healthy bone marrow donors. At the time of sampling, all cohort members were nominally healthy, though unrecorded immune exposures were likely present. The donor was CMV seropositive and belonged to the group of 270 or so seropositive cohort members. A peripheral blood sample was provided by each donor, and peripheral blood mononuclear cells were used for TCR beta sequencing. The Qiagen DNeasy Blood Extraction Kit was used to extract genomic DNA from the blood cell samples. Points on this clone: The antigen this receptor binds is unknown. Base quality data are lacking; no much larger clone is found one base away.

Reading the germline V gene gives CDR1 SQVTM and CDR2 ANQGSEA. The CDR3 runs 13 residues from the cysteine to the phenylalanine. The retained sequence is limited to the CDR3, 39 bases, with the frame set at the first base. Unmatched junction bases come to 13, with V trimmed by 7 bases and J by 8 bases. The chain is assembled from TRBV29-1 and TRBJ1-2; the junction holds 7 bases that match TRBD1. Material: PBMCs. The sequence was obtained from a man in his forties or fifties in good health and CMV-seropositive. The CDR3 in this case is CSARTGAGYGYTF. The nucleotides are TGCAGCGCCCGCACAGGGGCAGGCTACGGCTACACCTTC.